This TCR beta chain was observed in a study of long-term antiretroviral therapy in people with HIV. Turning to the study itself: By about a decade, the earliest samples predate the 2015 immediate-ART recommendation. Whole-study results and caveats: Investigators report no available data on ART adherence, viral resistance or therapy changes. Clonotypes expanded prior to ART showed repertoire dominance at all sampled time points. Among HIV repertoires, CDR3 length ranges were narrower than those of controls.

V gave up 4 bases and J gave up 2 bases; unmatched junction bases: 3. Germline-derived CDR1 and CDR2 are KGHSH and LQKENI. CDR3 length: 15 amino acids. For this clone: Its antigen is still unknown.

Version v3.0 of the immunoSEQ assay ran at survey level. Sequenced by immunoSEQ multiplex PCR; TCRdb stores in-frame clones only, minus some. The data contain 20,000 to 30,000 clones, over 80% of them seen just once; the ten biggest clones take up around 8.7%. The source material was unsorted PBMCs, sampled 1.8 years before starting antiretroviral therapy. The rearrangement links TRBV18 to TRBJ2-5; 11 bases are a match to TRBD2. The sequence was collected from a man in his fifties or sixties with HIV. The CDR3 DNA sequence: TGTGCCAGCTCACTAGCGGGGGGGCGTCAAGAGACCCAGTACTTC. Its translation: CASSLAGGRQETQYF.